The 10 T cell receptor beta chains in this list originate from one sample, sequenced in a study of shared clonotypes between healthy human individuals. Libraries were prepared by immunoSEQ multiplex PCR; TCRdb keeps only in-frame clonotypes and omits some of them. The table includes around 1.9 million clones, 90% to 95% detected once. Positively selected for CCR7, the CD45RO-negative cells used as naive CD8 cells excluded terminally differentiated effector memory CD45RA+ cells. The sequenced sample consisted of naive CD8+ T cells from PBMCs. These receptors were obtained from a man aged 18 to 35 in good health. Some clones in this sample may be carry-over from other donors' samples.

J is TRBJ2-7 and V is TRBV6-6; no firm D call. Trimming left V 2 bases short and J 0 bases short, with 14 bases between. Germline V gene data show CDR1 as MNHNY and CDR2 as SVGAGI (reference sequence). The CDR3 spans 16 residues. For the CDR3, the DNA is TGTGCCAGCAGTTACACCCCGGGCAGCAGCTCCTACGAGCAGTACTTC. Its translation: CASSYTPGSSSYEQYF.

The gene calls are TRBV15 and TRBJ2-6, with D uncertain. The CDR3 runs 16 residues. The germline V gene encodes CDR1 LNHNV and CDR2 YYDKDF (reference sequence). The V and J ends lost 0 bases and 1 base respectively, with 7 bases between them. Here the CDR3 DNA reads TGTGCCACCAGCAGAGAACGGGCGTCTGGGGCCAACGTCCTGACTTTC. Its translation is CATSRERASGANVLTF. The variable domain in full, completed from reference TRBV15 and TRBJ2-6, reads DAMVIQNPRYQVTQFGKPVTLSCSQTLNHNVMYWYQQKSSQAPKLLFHYYDKDFNNEADTPDNFQSRRPNTSFCFLDIRSPGLGDTAMYLCATSRERASGANVLTFGAGSRLTVL.

This chain joins TRBV6-4 and TRBJ2-3; 12 bases are a match to TRBD2. The CDR3 runs 16 residues. The V segment lost 5 bases and the J segment 4 bases; nucleotides outside the gene matches: 7. CDR1 and CDR2 (germline): MRHNA, SNTAGT. The CDR3 DNA is TGTGCCAGCAGTCTGACTAGCGGGAGAGGATCAGATACGCAGTATTTT. Encoded protein: CASSLTSGRGSDTQYF.

The rearrangement joins TRBV2 to TRBJ2-7; maybe TRBD2 (5 bases). The germline V gene encodes CDR1 SNHLY and CDR2 FYNNEI. Trimming took 4 bases from V and 1 from J, leaving 17 bases between them. The CDR3 is 16 residues long. The chain's CDR3 is CASSVWGAVGSYEQYF. The CDR3 coding sequence is TGTGCCAGCAGTGTTTGGGGAGCCGTCGGGTCCTACGAGCAGTACTTC.

The gene calls are TRBV7-3 and TRBJ2-5; TRBD1 agrees at 10 bases. This CDR3 spans 16 amino acids. The ends lost 5 bases at V and 4 bases at J; junction bases unmatched: 10. The V gene's germline CDR1 is SGHTA and CDR2 FQGTGA. The CDR3 here is CASSQRQGDRGETQYF. For the CDR3, the DNA is TGTGCCAGCAGCCAAAGACAAGGGGACAGGGGAGAGACCCAGTACTTC.

This chain joins TRBV9 and TRBJ1-2; 10 nucleotides align to TRBD1. The CDR3 runs 13 residues. Germline CDR1 SGDLS, CDR2 YYNGEE. J gave up 12 bases and V 2 bases, and 7 bases lay outside the gene matches. This CDR3 is CASSVTGTGVDTF. CDR3 sequence (DNA): TGTGCCAGCAGCGTCACCGGGACAGGGGTTGACACCTTC.

This clone has only one observation. The rearrangement uses TRBV2 and TRBJ2-3; 8 bases are shared with TRBD1. J lost 1 base, V lost 11 bases, and 8 bases had no gene match. The CDR3 length is 14 residues. CDR1 is SNHLY and CDR2 is FYNNEI in the germline V gene. The CDR3 region is CAGAGTGRTDTQYF. CDR3 DNA: TGTGCCGGCGCCGGGACAGGCCGCACAGATACGCAGTATTTT.

The rearrangement joins TRBV11-2 to TRBJ2-7; perhaps TRBD2 as D (6 bases). This CDR3 has 14 residues. Germline CDR1 SGHAT, CDR2 FQNNGV. Deletions cut 5 bases from V and 3 bases from J, with 14 bases between. CDR3 amino acids: CASSPTGVGYEQYF. Here the CDR3 DNA reads TGTGCCAGCAGCCCGACGGGAGTGGGCTACGAGCAGTACTTC. Supplemented by reference TRBV11-2 and TRBJ2-7, the full variable domain reads EAGVAQSPRYKIIEKRQSVAFWCNPISGHATLYWYQQILGQGPKLLIQFQNNGVVDDSQLPKDRFSAERLKGVDSTLKIQPAKLEDSAVYLCASSPTGVGYEQYFGPGTRLTVT.

The chain joins TRBV4-2 to TRBJ2-3; D is ambiguous. Germline V gives CDR1 LGHNA, CDR2 YNFKEQ. The CDR3 is 11 amino acids. Trimming took 5 bases from V and 6 from J, leaving 6 bases between them. CDR3 nucleotides: TGTGCCAGCAGCAATTGGGATACGCAGTATTTT. Amino acid sequence: CASSNWDTQYF.

This chain links TRBV9 with TRBJ2-7, with TRBD1 matching 8 bases. The CDR3 sequence is 14 residues long. The V gene end was trimmed by 3 bases and the J gene end by 5 bases; junction bases not matched to a gene: 7. CDR1 is SGDLS, CDR2 YYNGEE, per germline. The CDR3 here is CASSADREYNEQYF. CDR3 nucleotides: TGTGCCAGCAGCGCGGACAGGGAGTATAACGAGCAGTACTTC.